The next 10 T cell receptor beta chains were all read from a single sample in a study of Graves' ophthalmopathy and Graves' hyperthyroidism. Amplification targeted the TCR beta CDR3 regions, with RNA transcripts as the source material. First-round RT-PCR used HTBI primers; second-round multiplex PCR followed. MiXCR was run by TCRdb on the multiplex PCR reads, yielding one entry per CDR3 protein. The sample has some 410,000 distinct CDR3 sequences, under 25% seen once. The sample comprised peripheral blood. The receptors stem from a woman younger than 30 with stable Graves' hyperthyroidism.

This chain links TRBV27 with TRBJ2-7; D perhaps matches TRBD1 (6 bases). This CDR3 comprises 14 residues. V was trimmed by 11 bases and J by 4 bases, leaving 21 bases between them. Germline values: CDR1 MNHEY, CDR2 SMNVEV (reference sequence). The CDR3, as DNA: TGTGCCTCCCAGGGGATAATCGGGCCGTACGAGCAGTACTTC. Translating it yields CASQGIIGPYEQYF.

J is TRBJ2-5 and V is TRBV28; 10 positions agree with TRBD1. Germline trimming cut 8 bases from V and 0 bases from J; bases unmatched to any gene: 3. CDR1 is MDHEN, CDR2 SYDVKM, per germline. The CDR3 runs to 14 residues. Here the CDR3 DNA reads TGTGCCAGCTTGGACAGGGGGGACCAAGAGACCCAGTACTTC. It yields the protein CASLDRGDQETQYF.

This clonotype appeared many times. This rearrangement joins TRBV6-5 to TRBJ1-2; TRBD1 is a possible D gene (6 bases). This CDR3 spans 14 amino acids. The ends were cut back, 0 bases at V and 8 bases at J, with 13 bases in the middle. Germline loops: CDR1 MNHEY, CDR2 SVGAGI. The CDR3 bases are TGTGCCAGCAGTTACTCGTTACAGGGAAGCGGCTACACCTTC. It codes for CASSYSLQGSGYTF.

This clonotype was picked up many times. V usage is TRBV29-1 and J usage is TRBJ2-2; the D is unclear. Trimming removed 4 bases from V and 2 bases from J, with 5 bases in between. The CDR3 length is 12 residues. CDR1 SQVTM and CDR2 ANQGSEA come from the germline V gene. As DNA, the CDR3 is TGCAGCGTTGTCCCTAACACCGGGGAGCTGTTTTTT. This gives the protein CSVVPNTGELFF.

Turning to this clonotype: A clone one base away is much larger, so this may be a read error. The missing conserved phenylalanine or tryptophan at the end of this CDR3 makes a read error likely. The genes are TRBV6-5 and TRBJ2-7; 8 nucleotides align to TRBD2. There are 14 residues in the CDR3. CDR1 MNHEY and CDR2 SVGAGI come from the germline V gene. V was pared by 2 bases and J by 2 bases, with 2 bases of the junction left unmatched. The CDR3 region has the DNA TGTGCCAGCAGTTACATGACTAGCGCCTACGAGCAGTACTAC. Translation gives CASSYMTSAYEQYY.

This clonotype has at least ten counts. The rearrangement uses TRBV6-1 and TRBJ2-7, with 9 bases matching TRBD2. Germline values: CDR1 MNHNS, CDR2 SASEGT. The CDR3 totals 15 residues. V was pared by 4 bases and J by 4 bases, with 8 bases of the junction left unmatched. The CDR3 region has the DNA TGTGCCAGCAGTGCAATAGCGGGAGTCGCGTACGAGCAGTACTTC. Its protein is CASSAIAGVAYEQYF.

This clonotype was picked up many times. The chain combines TRBV9 with TRBJ2-7; 7 bases are a match to TRBD2. The CDR3 length is 17 residues. Germline assignment: CDR1 SGDLS and CDR2 YYNGEE. V gave up 4 bases and J gave up 0 bases; unmatched junction bases: 13. The CDR3 is CASSPGISGTSSYEQYF. The CDR3 coding sequence is TGTGCCAGCAGCCCGGGGATCAGCGGGACCAGCTCCTACGAGCAGTACTTC.

V usage is TRBV6-1 and J usage is TRBJ1-1; D gene uncertain. Germline V gene sequence: CDR1 MNHNS, CDR2 SASEGT. The CDR3 sequence is 14 residues long. Trimming removed 8 bases from V and 0 bases from J, with 13 bases in between. The CDR3 is CASLEGLLNTEAFF. The CDR3 nucleotides are TGTGCCAGCCTCGAGGGCCTCCTGAACACTGAAGCTTTCTTT.

This clonotype was detected ten times or more. The chain has TRBV2 and TRBJ1-3; D is uncertain. V dropped 4 bases and J dropped 3 bases, with 7 bases sitting between them. Germline V lookup: CDR1 SNHLY, CDR2 FYNNEI. The CDR3 spans 13 residues. The CDR3: CASSVYSGNTIYF. In nucleotides, the CDR3 is TGTGCCAGCAGTGTTTACAGTGGAAACACCATATATTTT. The full variable domain, with the rest looked up from reference TRBV2 and TRBJ1-3, is EPEVTQTPSHQVTQMGQEVILRCVPISNHLYFYWYRQILGQKVEFLVSFYNNEISEKSEIFDDQFSVERPDGSNFTLKIRSTKLEDSAMYFCASSVYSGNTIYFGEGSWLTVV.

This clonotype was seen repeatedly, ten times or more. The V and J genes are TRBV7-3 and TRBJ2-2; D possibly corresponds to TRBD2 (5 bases). The CDR3 contains 20 residues. V lost 0 bases and J 1 base, leaving 21 bases between the germline ends. Germline lookup yields CDR1 SGHTA and CDR2 FQGTGA. The CDR3 protein is CASSLTELSPDRGNTGELFF. CDR3 nucleotide sequence: TGTGCCAGCAGCTTAACGGAGCTTTCCCCCGATCGGGGGAACACCGGGGAGCTGTTTTTT.